The rows below give T cell receptor beta chains drawn from one sample of a study of blood T cell repertoires in COVID-19. Measured with immunoSEQ multiplex PCR; TCRdb has only the in-frame clones, and not every one. The table has around 250,000 clones, around 86% seen once. Sequencing used peripheral blood. The receptors stem from a woman between 55 and 75 years old who had recovered from COVID-19. Both conserved end residues are part of each CDR3. A D gene is named only where the DNA matches it firmly. Size is stated for part of the rows, as once, few or many counts, or as a class when the clone is expanded.

size: .
D: .
J: TRBJ1-3
V: TRBV2
DNA: TGTGCCAGCAGTGGTACAGGGTCAGGAAACACCATATATTTT
CDR3: CASSGTGSGNTIYF

size: .
D: TRBD1
J: TRBJ1-1
V: TRBV28
DNA: TGTGCCAGCAGTTCCGAAAGAGGACAGGGTTCCGGGACTGAAGCTTTCTTT
CDR3: CASSSERGQGSGTEAFF

size: .
D: .
J: TRBJ1-2
V: TRBV10-3
DNA: TGTGCCATCAGTGATATCAACAGGAACTATGGCTACACCTTC
CDR3: CAISDINRNYGYTF

size: few
D: .
J: TRBJ1-2
V: TRBV7-8
DNA: TGTGCCAGCAGCTCCTCACAGGGAGGGGAAGGCTACACCTTC
CDR3: CASSSSQGGEGYTF

size: .
D: TRBD1
J: TRBJ2-3
V: TRBV6-4
DNA: TGTGCCAGCAGCTCGACAGGGTTTGGAGATACGCAGTATTTT
CDR3: CASSSTGFGDTQYF

size: .
D: .
J: TRBJ2-7
V: TRBV28
DNA: TGTGCCAGCAGTTTTGGCAGGGAGGACGAGCAGTACTTC
CDR3: CASSFGREDEQYF

size: many
D: TRBD1
J: TRBJ1-6
V: TRBV3-1/TRBV3-2
DNA: TGTGCCAGCAGCCAATGGGACAGACCTTCACCCCTCCACTTT
CDR3: CASSQWDRPSPLHF

size: few
D: TRBD1
J: TRBJ2-5
V: TRBV5-4
DNA: TGTGCGTTTGGACAGGGGTTGGGGCAAGAGACCCAGTACTTC
CDR3: CAFGQGLGQETQYF

size: once
D: TRBD1
J: TRBJ1-2
V: TRBV6-5
DNA: TGTGCCAGCAGTAGACAGGGTGTCCCTAACTATGGCTACACCTTC
CDR3: CASSRQGVPNYGYTF

size: once
D: .
J: TRBJ2-7
V: TRBV7-9
DNA: TGTGCCAGCAGCAATAACTACGAGCAGTACTTC
CDR3: CASSNNYEQYF

size: .
D: .
J: TRBJ1-2
V: TRBV10-3
DNA: TGTGCCATCAGTGGCGGGCAGTCTTTAGGCTACACCTTC
CDR3: CAISGGQSLGYTF

size: .
D: .
J: TRBJ2-7
V: TRBV7-3
DNA: TGTGCCAGCAGCCCCGCGGGGAACCACGAGCAGTACTTC
CDR3: CASSPAGNHEQYF

size: .
D: .
J: TRBJ1-1
V: TRBV7-2
DNA: TGTGCCAGCAGCTTAGTTCGGGGGGCGCCGATGGGCACTGAAGCTTTCTTT
CDR3: CASSLVRGAPMGTEAFF

size: few
D: .
J: TRBJ2-2
V: TRBV12-5
DNA: TGTGCTAGTGGTTTGGACCCTGGTTGGACGAGCGGGCCGAACACCGGGGAGCTGTTTTTT
CDR3: CASGLDPGWTSGPNTGELFF

size: .
D: TRBD2
J: TRBJ2-7
V: TRBV4-2
DNA: TGTGCCAGCAGCCAACTCGGAGGGGGAAGCGGGGGGTTCTCCTACGAGCAGTACTTC
CDR3: CASSQLGGGSGGFSYEQYF

size: few
D: .
J: TRBJ1-4
V: TRBV25-1
DNA: TGTGCCAGCAGTGAAAGTCGGGGGACTAATGAAAAACTGTTTTTT
CDR3: CASSESRGTNEKLFF

size: .
D: .
J: TRBJ2-4
V: TRBV19
DNA: TGTGCCAGTAGTAGTATTTCACTAGCCAAAAACATTCAGTACTTC
CDR3: CASSSISLAKNIQYF

size: .
D: TRBD2
J: TRBJ2-3
V: TRBV19
DNA: TGTGCCAGTAGTATAATAGCGGGGGACACAGATACGCAGTATTTT
CDR3: CASSIIAGDTDTQYF

size: .
D: .
J: TRBJ1-2
V: TRBV5-1
DNA: TGCGCCAGCAGCGTACCAGGTGATAACTATGGCTACACCTTC
CDR3: CASSVPGDNYGYTF

size: .
D: TRBD1
J: TRBJ1-6
V: TRBV19
DNA: TGTGCCAGTAGTATAACTAAGACAGGGGAAAATTCACCCCTCCACTTT
CDR3: CASSITKTGENSPLHF

size: .
D: .
J: TRBJ1-1
V: TRBV11-1
DNA: TGTGCCAGCAGCTTAGAGCGGGCCCTGAACACTGAAGCTTTCTTT
CDR3: CASSLERALNTEAFF

size: .
D: TRBD2
J: TRBJ2-5
V: TRBV29-1
DNA: TGCAGCGTTGGAGGAGGAGCGGGGGTTGAGACCCAGTACTTC
CDR3: CSVGGGAGVETQYF

size: .
D: .
J: TRBJ2-7
V: TRBV18
DNA: TGTGCCAGCTCACCCGGTCCCTACGAGCAGTACTTC
CDR3: CASSPGPYEQYF

size: .
D: .
J: TRBJ1-1
V: TRBV27
DNA: TGTGCCAGCAGTTTAACAGGGAACACTGAAGCTTTCTTT
CDR3: CASSLTGNTEAFF

size: once
D: .
J: TRBJ2-5
V: TRBV4-1
DNA: TGCGCCAGCAGCCATTCTTCTCGGGGAGAGAAGACCCAGTACTTC
CDR3: CASSHSSRGEKTQYF

size: once
D: .
J: TRBJ2-5
V: TRBV6-2/TRBV6-3
DNA: TGTGCCAGCAGTTTGAGTCGGGAGACCCAGTACTTC
CDR3: CASSLSRETQYF

size: .
D: TRBD1
J: TRBJ1-5
V: TRBV29-1
DNA: TGCAGCGGAGGACAGGGGGGTAATCAGCCCCAGCATTTT
CDR3: CSGGQGGNQPQHF

size: once
D: .
J: TRBJ2-1
V: TRBV12-3/TRBV12-4
DNA: TGTGCCAGCAGTCGGGCCCAGGGGTCTGAGCAGTTCTTC
CDR3: CASSRAQGSEQFF

size: .
D: .
J: TRBJ1-2
V: TRBV29-1
DNA: TGCAGCGCTGACCCGGGAGGATCCTATGGCTACACCTTC
CDR3: CSADPGGSYGYTF

size: .
D: .
J: TRBJ1-6
V: TRBV7-2
DNA: TGTGCCAGCAGCGAAACTAGTGTGGTATCACCCCTCCACTTT
CDR3: CASSETSVVSPLHF

size: .
D: TRBD1
J: TRBJ2-2
V: TRBV5-1
DNA: TGCGCCAGCAGTCCCGGGACAGGGAGTGCCGGGGAGCTGTTTTTT
CDR3: CASSPGTGSAGELFF

size: .
D: TRBD1
J: TRBJ1-2
V: TRBV7-9
DNA: TGTGCCAGCAGCCACCGGGACAGGCCCTCAGGGGGTGGCTACACCTTC
CDR3: CASSHRDRPSGGGYTF

size: .
D: .
J: TRBJ1-5
V: TRBV2
DNA: TGTGCCAGCAGCAGGGTCGATCAGCCCCAGCATTTT
CDR3: CASSRVDQPQHF

size: .
D: .
J: TRBJ1-2
V: TRBV2
DNA: TGTGCCAGCAGCGCAACAGGGATAGGTGGCTACACCTTC
CDR3: CASSATGIGGYTF

size: .
D: .
J: TRBJ2-7
V: TRBV5-8
DNA: TGTGCCAGCAGGCCCATCGGGGGGCTTTCCTACGAGCAGTACTTC
CDR3: CASRPIGGLSYEQYF

size: .
D: .
J: TRBJ1-1
V: TRBV5-4
DNA: TGTGCCAGCAGTTTAGGAACAGGACACTCGAACACTGAAGCTTTCTTT
CDR3: CASSLGTGHSNTEAFF

size: few
D: .
J: TRBJ1-2
V: TRBV10-3
DNA: TGTGCCATCAGTGAAGTAGGGGCCCTCTATGGCTACACCTTC
CDR3: CAISEVGALYGYTF

size: .
D: .
J: TRBJ1-2
V: TRBV24-1
DNA: TGTGCCACCAGTGATCCGGGGGGGGATGGCTACACCTTC
CDR3: CATSDPGGDGYTF

size: .
D: TRBD1
J: TRBJ1-1
V: TRBV6-5
DNA: TGTGCCAGCCTCAGGGACAGGGGGAAGACTGAAGCTTTCTTT
CDR3: CASLRDRGKTEAFF

size: .
D: TRBD2
J: TRBJ2-3
V: TRBV3-1/TRBV3-2
DNA: TGTGCCAGCAGCCAATCTCTAGCGGGGGGCCCTAGCACAGATACGCAGTATTTT
CDR3: CASSQSLAGGPSTDTQYF